What follows is one T cell receptor beta chain and its context. The germline gene is not matched at one end of the junction; a read error may be the cause. These data originate in a study of OX40 agonist ivuxolimab in advanced cancers. Germline V gene lookup returns CDR1 SGHTA and CDR2 FQGTGA. The CDR3 is made up of 16 amino acids. The data were produced by immunoSEQ multiplex PCR, yet TCRdb's version contains in-frame clones alone and is incomplete. Of tens of thousands of clones in the sample, just over 90% were seen once. The sample in question was CD4+ or CD8+ T cells sorted from blood, obtained in a trial of the OX40 agonist ivuxolimab. The sequence derives from an adult with an advanced solid tumor such as melanoma, head and neck, liver or kidney cancer. The J gene is TRBJ2-1, the V gene TRBV7-3; 9 positions match TRBD2. CDR3 loop: CASSPLAGYSHNEQFF. CDR3 coding DNA: TGTGCCAGCAGCCCCCTAGCGGGATACTCCCACAATGAGCAGTTCTTC.